These 25 T cell receptor beta chains originate from one sample sequenced in a study of Ad26.COV2.S vaccination and SARS-CoV-2 variants. Treatment defined: roughly 19 received Ad26.COV2.S at low or high dose, single or two shots; about 5 received placebo; per-sample allocation not given. Samples were taken on day 63 after the first vaccine or placebo injection. The protocol was immunoSEQ multiplex PCR, while the TCRdb copy is restricted to in-frame clones and leaves out a portion. The sample records hundreds of thousands of clones, 88% being singletons. Here the sequenced sample was peripheral blood, taken in a trial of Ad26.COV2.S vaccine versus placebo. All receptors come from a person between 18 and 60 years old who received the Ad26.COV2.S COVID-19 vaccine or a placebo.

The chain uses TRBV5-1 and TRBJ2-7, with D possibly matching TRBD2 (5 bases). The CDR3 runs to 13 residues. Trimming shortened V by 1 base and J by 5 bases, and 10 bases separated the two germline ends. Per germline, CDR1 SGHRS and CDR2 YFSETQ. For the CDR3, the DNA is TGCGCCAGCAGCTTGTCGGGGATAAACGAGCAGTACTTC. Translating it yields CASSLSGINEQYF.

The chain employs TRBV3-1 (or the pseudogene TRBV3-2) and TRBJ1-2; 9 bases match TRBD1. Germline V gene sequence: CDR1 LGHDT, CDR2 YNNKEL (reference sequence). The CDR3 is made up of 16 amino acids. V dropped 1 base and J dropped 2; count of bases not matched to a gene: 5. CDR3 coding DNA: TGTGCCAGCAGCCAAGCCCTGACAGGGGGGAACTATGGCTACACCTTC. As protein: CASSQALTGGNYGYTF.

The chain carries TRBV11-2 and TRBJ2-1; 9 bases fit TRBD2. Losses at the gene ends were 1 base for V and 8 bases for J; bases not matched to a gene: 6. There are 15 residues in the CDR3. Germline V gene sequence: CDR1 SGHAT, CDR2 FQNNGV. CDR3 coding DNA: TGTGCCAGCAGCTTAGTTAGCGGGAGAGTAGATGAGCAGTTCTTC. Its translation is CASSLVSGRVDEQFF.

V usage is TRBV6-5 and J usage is TRBJ2-7; TRBD1 matches 10 bases. The germline V gene has CDR1 MNHEY and CDR2 SVGAGI. CDR3 length: 14 amino acids. The V segment lost 6 bases and the J segment 6 bases; nucleotides outside the gene matches: 8. CDR3 in amino acids: CASSTGQGISEQYF. CDR3 DNA: TGTGCCAGCAGCACGGGACAGGGGATAAGCGAGCAGTACTTC.

This clone showed up just a few times. The J gene is TRBJ1-5, the V gene TRBV7-3, with D possibly TRBD1 on 5 matching bases. Trimming cost V 5 bases and J 1 base, with 12 bases left between them. Germline V gene sequence: CDR1 SGHTA, CDR2 FQGTGA. CDR3 length: 15 residues. The CDR3 DNA follows: TGTGCCAGCAGCGCTCTGGAGGGGAGCAATCAGCCCCAGCATTTT. This sequence encodes CASSALEGSNQPQHF.

This chain joins TRBV29-1 and TRBJ1-2, with D perhaps TRBD1 (5 bases). This CDR3 comprises 10 residues. Per germline, CDR1 SQVTM and CDR2 ANQGSEA. Trimming removed 5 bases at V and 6 bases at J, with 7 bases between. The CDR3 loop reads CSVSRDGYTF. In DNA form, the CDR3 reads TGCAGCGTTTCCAGGGATGGCTACACCTTC.

This chain uses TRBV7-9 with TRBJ2-3; D is uncertain. The CDR3 contains 16 residues. Germline values: CDR1 SEHNR, CDR2 FQNEAQ (reference sequence). Trimming cost V 5 bases and J 1 base, with 16 bases left between them. CDR3 amino acids: CASSPSRGSGTDTQYF. The CDR3 region has the DNA TGTGCCAGCAGCCCTTCCCGAGGCTCCGGCACAGATACGCAGTATTTT.

This clone was seen many times. V gene TRBV2 combines with J gene TRBJ2-2; 10 bases agree with TRBD2. The ends lost 7 bases at V and 6 bases at J; junction bases unmatched: 8. CDR3 length: 15 residues. CDR1 SNHLY and CDR2 FYNNEI come from the germline V gene. In nucleotides, the CDR3 is TGTGCCAGCAAAAGGGGTAGCGGGAGGTCCGGGGAGCTGTTTTTT. Translation: CASKRGSGRSGELFF.

This chain joins TRBV2 and TRBJ2-7; TRBD1 matches 9 bases. CDR3 length equals 14 residues. With 9 bases clipped from V and 0 bases from J, the junction kept 6 bases outside the gene matches. Germline-derived CDR1 and CDR2 are SNHLY and FYNNEI. CDR3 sequence (DNA): TGTGCCAGGGGACAGGGATGGAGCTCCTACGAGCAGTACTTC. As protein: CARGQGWSSYEQYF.

The J gene is TRBJ2-2, the V gene TRBV28; D is possibly TRBD2 (5 bases). CDR1 is MDHEN and CDR2 is SYDVKM in the germline V gene. Trimming removed 2 bases at V and 5 bases at J, with 6 bases between. The CDR3 is 13 amino acids. The CDR3 here is CASSLEGTGELFF. DNA of the CDR3: TGTGCCAGCAGTTTAGAGGGAACCGGGGAGCTGTTTTTT.

The chain is built from TRBV5-1 and TRBJ2-2; 10 bases align to TRBD1. The J segment lost 6 bases and the V segment lost 3 bases, leaving 8 bases of the junction unmatched. The CDR3 spans 16 residues. The germline CDR1 and CDR2 sequences are SGHRS and YFSETQ. CDR3: CASSSLRDRGAGELFF. CDR3 sequence (DNA): TGCGCCAGCAGCTCTCTACGGGACAGGGGTGCCGGGGAGCTGTTTTTT.

In this sample, this clone turned up once. The rearrangement joins TRBV7-2 to TRBJ2-5; 8 bases map to TRBD2. Germline V lookup: CDR1 SGHTA, CDR2 FQGNSA. V was clipped by 0 bases and J by 4 bases; unmatched bases: 4. The CDR3 covers 15 residues. CDR3: CASSLAGLASETQYF. Written as DNA, the CDR3 is TGTGCCAGCAGCTTAGCCGGACTAGCATCAGAGACCCAGTACTTC.

This chain links TRBV18 with TRBJ2-3; a possible D gene is TRBD1 (6 bases). CDR3 length equals 16 residues. Trimming shortened V by 2 bases and J by 3 bases, and 15 bases separated the two germline ends. In germline, CDR1 is KGHSH, CDR2 LQKENI. The CDR3: CASSPGTGSRTDTQYF. The CDR3 region has the DNA TGTGCCAGCTCACCAGGTACAGGGTCTCGGACAGATACGCAGTATTTT.

This clone was counted a single time. This chain connects TRBV19 to TRBJ1-2; tentatively, D is TRBD1 (5 bases). Trimming took 5 bases from V and 2 from J, leaving 15 bases between them. CDR1 and CDR2 from the germline V gene are LNHDA and SQIVND (reference sequence). CDR3 length: 15 amino acids. The CDR3 is CASSPQGDRNYGYTF. CDR3 bases: TGTGCCAGTAGTCCCCAAGGGGATAGGAACTATGGCTACACCTTC.

The J gene is TRBJ1-5, the V gene TRBV29-1; TRBD1 aligns across 8 bases. The V gene's germline CDR1 is SQVTM and CDR2 ANQGSEA. The CDR3 runs to 14 residues. After removal of 4 bases from V and 4 bases from J, the junction contained 6 bases not matched to a gene. CDR3 sequence reads: CSVGADRGNQPQHF. The CDR3, as DNA: TGCAGCGTTGGAGCCGACAGGGGAAATCAGCCCCAGCATTTT.

The chain joins TRBV6-1 to TRBJ1-3; 10 bases agree with TRBD1. After removal of 3 bases from V and 3 bases from J, the junction contained 2 bases not matched to a gene. CDR1 is MNHNS and CDR2 is SASEGT in the germline V gene. CDR3 length: 15 amino acids. The CDR3 nucleotides are TGTGCCAGCAGTGATCGGGACAGGGGTGGAAACACCATATATTTT. Encoded protein: CASSDRDRGGNTIYF.

The rearrangement joins TRBV27 to TRBJ1-1; 7 bases match TRBD1. CDR3 length: 17 residues. Germline trimming cut 0 bases from V and 1 base from J; bases unmatched to any gene: 8. The germline V gene encodes CDR1 MNHEY and CDR2 SMNVEV (reference sequence). CDR3 sequence: CASSLSVWGQSNTEAFF. CDR3 nucleotides: TGTGCCAGCAGTTTATCTGTATGGGGACAGTCGAACACTGAAGCTTTCTTT.

The rearrangement links TRBV6-2 or TRBV6-3 to TRBJ1-1, with 9 nucleotides matching TRBD1. CDR1 MNHEY and CDR2 SVGEGT come from the germline V gene. CDR3 length: 16 residues. After removal of 2 bases from V and 6 bases from J, the junction contained 10 bases not matched to a gene. CDR3 bases: TGTGCCAGCAGTTACGGGACAGGGCTTTTGAGTTCTGAAGCTTTCTTT. This gives the protein CASSYGTGLLSSEAFF.

This chain uses TRBV5-1 with TRBJ2-5; 8 positions match TRBD2. The CDR3 runs to 19 residues. J was trimmed by 4 bases and V by 0 bases; bases with no gene match: 17. CDR1 SGHRS and CDR2 YFSETQ come from the germline V gene. The CDR3 loop reads CASSLVPWAGGLSAETQYF. The DNA of the CDR3 is TGCGCCAGCAGCTTGGTCCCCTGGGCGGGAGGCCTAAGTGCAGAGACCCAGTACTTC.

The chain has TRBV28 and TRBJ1-5, with TRBD1 matching over 7 bases. The V gene end was trimmed by 8 bases and the J gene end by 4 bases; junction bases not matched to a gene: 8. There are 14 residues in the CDR3. Germline CDR1 is MDHEN and CDR2 is SYDVKM. CDR3 bases: TGTGCCAGCGGATCCTGGGACAGTAATCAGCCCCAGCATTTT. Translation gives CASGSWDSNQPQHF.

This clone was detected only once. The chain recombines TRBV19 with TRBJ2-3; 8 positions agree with TRBD1. Trimming took 1 base from V and 6 from J; bases not matched to a gene: 6. CDR3 length: 15 amino acids. The germline V gene has CDR1 LNHDA and CDR2 SQIVND (reference sequence). CDR3: CASSIGAGGADTQYF. CDR3 nucleotides: TGTGCCAGTAGTATAGGTGCAGGGGGCGCGGATACGCAGTATTTT.

The V gene is TRBV7-9, the J gene TRBJ1-2; no clear D. Germline V gives CDR1 SEHNR, CDR2 FQNEAQ (reference sequence). The CDR3 covers 12 residues. V was cut by 1 base and J by 8 bases, with 8 bases left in between. For the CDR3, the DNA is TGTGCCAGCAGCTTAGATGCCCGAGGCTACACCTTC. Its translation is CASSLDARGYTF. Based on the CDR3 plus reference TRBV7-9 and TRBJ1-2, the full variable domain is DTGVSQNPRHKITKRGQNVTFRCDPISEHNRLYWYRQTLGQGPEFLTYFQNEAQLEKSRLLSDRFSAERPKGSFSTLEIQRTEQGDSAMYLCASSLDARGYTFGSGTRLTVV.

This clone was picked up a small number of times. J is TRBJ2-7 and V is TRBV6-2 or TRBV6-3, with D maybe TRBD1 (6 bases). V lost 4 bases and J lost 1, with 14 bases in between. Germline CDR1 MNHEY, CDR2 SVGEGT. The CDR3 is 15 residues long. CDR3 bases: TGTGCCAGCAGTTGGGCCTACAGGGTTTCCTACGAGCAGTACTTC. As protein: CASSWAYRVSYEQYF.

V is TRBV9 and J is TRBJ1-1, with D uncertain. The germline V gene encodes CDR1 SGDLS and CDR2 YYNGEE. The germline V and J ends were trimmed by 4 bases and 2 bases, with 12 bases remaining between them. The CDR3 extends over 14 amino acids. The CDR3 sequence: CASSPRLLNTEAFF. The CDR3 DNA follows: TGTGCCAGCAGCCCCCGACTGCTAAACACTGAAGCTTTCTTT.

The rearrangement joins TRBV4-3 to TRBJ2-5, with 7 nucleotides matching TRBD2. CDR3 length equals 17 residues. The germline gives CDR1 LGHNA, CDR2 YSLEER. V lost 3 bases to trimming and J lost 5 bases; unmatched junction nucleotides: 15. CDR3 bases: TGCGCCAGCAGCCAGAGTGGGGGGGGTACACCAATGGAGACCCAGTACTTC. Its protein product is CASSQSGGGTPMETQYF.